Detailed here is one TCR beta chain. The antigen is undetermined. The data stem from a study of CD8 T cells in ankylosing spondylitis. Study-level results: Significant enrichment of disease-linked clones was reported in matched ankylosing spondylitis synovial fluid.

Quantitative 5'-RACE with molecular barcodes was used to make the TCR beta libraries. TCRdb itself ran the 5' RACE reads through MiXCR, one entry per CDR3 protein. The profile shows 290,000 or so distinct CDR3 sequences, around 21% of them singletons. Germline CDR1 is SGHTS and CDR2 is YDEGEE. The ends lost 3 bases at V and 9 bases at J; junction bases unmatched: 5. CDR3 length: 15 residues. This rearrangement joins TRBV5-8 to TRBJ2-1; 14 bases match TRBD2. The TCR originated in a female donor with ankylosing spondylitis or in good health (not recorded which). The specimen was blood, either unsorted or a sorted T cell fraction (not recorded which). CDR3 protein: CASSSKGLAGVEQFF. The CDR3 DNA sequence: TGTGCCAGCAGCTCGAAGGGACTAGCGGGAGTTGAGCAGTTCTTC. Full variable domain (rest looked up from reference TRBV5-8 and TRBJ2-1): EAGVTQSPTHLIKTRGQQATLRCSPISGHTSVYWYQQALGLGLQFLLWYDEGEERNRGNFPPRFSGRQFPNYSSELNVNALELEDSALYLCASSSKGLAGVEQFFGPGTRLTVL.